A single sample gave rise to the 12 T cell receptor beta chains below, sequenced in a study of T cells in Graves' hyperthyroidism and ophthalmopathy. Amplification targeted TCR beta CDR3 regions from RNA transcripts. First-round RT-PCR of the TCR CDR3 relied on the HTBI primer set. TCRdb processed the multiplex PCR reads anew with MiXCR; each CDR3 protein has one entry. The table records 34,000 or so distinct CDR3 sequences, under 65% of them present only once. Sequencing was carried out using blood. The receptor set was obtained from a woman between 40 and 55 years old with Graves' ophthalmopathy.

This clonotype was seen repeatedly, ten times or more. The V and J genes are TRBV6-2 or TRBV6-3 and TRBJ2-3; tentative D call: TRBD2 (6 bases). With 2 bases removed from V and 4 bases from J, the gap between germline ends came to 10 bases. Germline assignment: CDR1 MNHEY and CDR2 SVGEGT. The CDR3 contains 14 residues. The CDR3 sequence: CASSYGDSSDTQYF. The DNA of the CDR3 is TGTGCCAGCAGTTACGGGGACTCATCAGATACGCAGTATTTT.

This clonotype was found once. V and J are TRBV20-1 and TRBJ2-7; 13 bases match TRBD2. The germline V gene encodes CDR1 DFQATT and CDR2 SNEGSKA (reference sequence). The CDR3 loop spans 17 amino acids. V lost 2 bases and J lost 6; bases outside the gene matches: 13. The CDR3 loop reads CSARHPGTSGTRVEQYF. The DNA of the CDR3 is TGCAGTGCTAGACATCCCGGGACTAGCGGGACAAGAGTCGAGCAGTACTTC.

This clonotype appeared many times. This may stem from a read error, because a much larger clone lies one nucleotide away. The chain links TRBV20-1 to TRBJ1-5, with D hard to call. This CDR3 contains 16 residues. Germline loops: CDR1 DFQATT, CDR2 SNEGSKA (reference sequence). V shed 0 bases and J shed 3 bases, with 15 bases lying between them. Here the CDR3 reads CSARDKRVGDNQPQHF. CDR3 coding DNA: TGCAGTGCTAGAGATAAGCGGGTAGGCGACAATCAGCCCCAGCATTTT.

This sequence joins TRBV2 and TRBJ2-5; D is possibly TRBD2 (6 bases). Germline CDR1 SNHLY, CDR2 FYNNEI. The CDR3 is 13 amino acids. Trimming stripped 7 bases from V and 5 bases from J, with 14 bases between. The CDR3 region has the DNA TGTGCCAGCAATTTAGCTGGGGGGGAGACCCAGTACTTC. It is translated as CASNLAGGETQYF. Full variable domain (rest looked up from reference TRBV2 and TRBJ2-5): EPEVTQTPSHQVTQMGQEVILRCVPISNHLYFYWYRQILGQKVEFLVSFYNNEISEKSEIFDDQFSVERPDGSNFTLKIRSTKLEDSAMYFCASNLAGGETQYFGPGTRLLVL.

The rearrangement uses TRBV15 and TRBJ2-7; TRBD2 might be the D (5 bases). Trimming cost V 3 bases and J 4 bases, with 13 bases left between them. The CDR3 has 14 residues. The germline V gene encodes CDR1 LNHNV and CDR2 YYDKDF (reference sequence). CDR3 loop: CATSRDFQGYEQYF. DNA of the CDR3: TGTGCCACCAGCAGGGACTTTCAAGGTTACGAGCAGTACTTC.

The chain has TRBV20-1 and TRBJ2-3; TRBD2 matches 9 bases. CDR1 DFQATT and CDR2 SNEGSKA come from the germline V gene (reference sequence). The J segment lost 3 bases and the V segment lost 1 base, leaving 5 bases of the junction unmatched. The CDR3 length is 15 residues. The CDR3 DNA reads TGCAGTGCTAGAGTTCGAGCGGGAGGTACAGATACGCAGTATTTT. The encoded protein is CSARVRAGGTDTQYF.

The rearrangement joins TRBV10-2 to TRBJ2-7; TRBD2 matches 11 bases. The CDR3 consists of 14 residues. Germline CDR1 and CDR2: WSHSY and SAAADI. With V trimmed by 3 bases and J by 6 bases, 4 bases remained unmatched. CDR3 protein: CASSDGLAGIEQYF. CDR3 coding DNA: TGCGCCAGCAGTGATGGACTAGCGGGTATCGAGCAGTACTTC.

Notes on this clonotype: One end of the junction is discordant with germline, which a read error may explain. The V and J genes are TRBV5-1 and TRBJ1-1; weak D call: TRBD1 (5 bases). Looked up from germline, CDR1 is SGHRS and CDR2 is YFSETQ. This CDR3 is built from 17 residues. The chain's CDR3 is CASSSLQAARANTEAFF. DNA for the CDR3: TGCGCCAGCAGCTCCCTACAGGCGGCGAGGGCGAACACGGAAGCTTTCTTT.

The rearrangement links TRBV7-3 to TRBJ2-7; TRBD2 aligns across 11 bases. Germline V gene lookup returns CDR1 SGHTA and CDR2 FQGTGA. V gave up 4 bases and J gave up 6 bases; unmatched junction bases: 5. This CDR3 region has 14 residues. The DNA for the CDR3 is TGTGCCAGCAGCTACATAGCGGGAGGGGGCGAGCAGTACTTC. Its translation: CASSYIAGGGEQYF. Using reference TRBV7-3 and TRBJ2-7 for the parts outside the CDR3, the full variable domain is GAGVSQTPSNKVTEKGKYVELRCDPISGHTALYWYRQSLGQGPEFLIYFQGTGAADDSGLPNDRFFAVRPEGSVSTLKIQRTERGDSAVYLCASSYIAGGGEQYFGPGTRLTVT.

Written as DNA, the CDR3 is TGTGCCAGCAGCTCACCCCTTGGGGGGGGCGACACCGGGCGAAAGGGCTACACCTTC. It translates to CASSSPLGGGDTGRKGYTF. The chain has TRBV7-9 and TRBJ1-2; possibly TRBD1 for D (6 bases). V was trimmed by 4 bases and J by 8 bases, leaving 32 bases between them. Per germline, CDR1 SEHNR and CDR2 FQNEAQ (reference sequence). There are 19 residues in the CDR3.

Remarks on this clonotype: The CDR3 ends on some other residue instead of the conserved phenylalanine or tryptophan, so this is likely a read error. The DNA is left out, because the CDR3 cannot be placed on it with certainty; the CDR3 is given as TCRdb lists it. The rearrangement uses TRBV5-1 and TRBJ2-5. Ends included, the CDR3 has 15 residues. The germline gives CDR1 SGHRS, CDR2 YFSETQ. CDR3 residues: CASSLDRIYGYTFGS.

Only a few counts were recorded for this clonotype. The chain employs TRBV30 and TRBJ1-5; weak D call: TRBD1 (5 bases). V shed 8 bases and J shed 6 bases, with 20 bases lying between them. The germline gives CDR1 GTSNPN, CDR2 SVGIG (reference sequence). CDR3 length: 14 amino acids. CDR3: CAAQGAGVSQPQHF. DNA of the CDR3: TGTGCCGCACAAGGGGCAGGAGTAAGTCAGCCCCAGCATTTT.